The rows below give T cell receptor beta chains drawn from one sample of a study of blood T cell repertoires in COVID-19. Clones were read by immunoSEQ multiplex PCR, and TCRdb kept only the in-frame ones, dropping some. The sample lists approximately 120,000 clones; under 90% were seen once. Material: peripheral blood. These receptor sequences come from a woman aged 45-65 years with acute or convalescent COVID-19. Each CDR3 is given without its conserved first and last residue. The order of the fields is V gene, CDR3 protein.

>TRBV5-4
ASSLDSLYGYT
>TRBV9
ASSVQSGDSQGPWGYNSPLH
>TRBV2
ASTPLREGYGYT
>TRBV5-1
ASSLGTRVGEKLF
>TRBV11-1
ASSLNLAGAVEAF
>TRBV2
ASPLTENTEAF
>TRBV11-2
ASSFQGNTEAF
>TRBV10-1
ASSPDRVVEQY
>TRBV7-9
ASSLGGGYT
>TRBV7-6
ASSLGPGTFYEQY
>TRBV19
ASSMGRGVRYT
>TRBV27
ASSFKLADTQY
>TRBV7-6
ASSRSGGISYEQY
>TRBV3-1/TRBV3-2
ASRDRTANTEAF
>TRBV24-1
ATSDPGTDTTDTQY
>TRBV6-6
ASSYSTTEAF
>TRBV5-6
ASRGEAGNTIY
>TRBV3-1/TRBV3-2
ASSPRVQNTEAF
>TRBV5-1
ASSLDTGYGYT
>TRBV6-1
ASSEALTGSGNTIY
>TRBV5-5
ASSWREGYNSPLH
>TRBV12-3/TRBV12-4
ASFRRGNYGYT
>TRBV27
ASSLNFRGQGYT
>TRBV30
VMTSPGNTIY
>TRBV19
ASTPTVKVTIGYT
>TRBV10-1
ASSEGAGIGRMDGYT
>TRBV19
ASSITGRTSSGNTIY
>TRBV2
ASSPHRGEGDTQY
>TRBV24-1
ATSDHGQGAGNTIY
>TRBV28
ASSLWGRTDNQPQH
>TRBV18
ASSPLGQGSYNEQF
>TRBV14
ASSQGSSQPQH
>TRBV6-5
ASSLIQETNEKLF
>TRBV6-1
ASSVQTSGASYEQY
>TRBV27
ASMDISGGIYEQF
>TRBV2
ASHGGETQY
>TRBV19
ASSITGLPSEAF
>TRBV20-1
SASTSGVTDTQY
>TRBV14
ASSQVLVSPLH
>TRBV10-1
ASSPYGTGAEIYGYT
>TRBV5-5
ASSLTGTTDTQY
>TRBV20-1
SASGLAGAQETQY
>TRBV10-1
ASSGTGLAQF
>TRBV9
ASSGRGQAVSGNTIY
>TRBV9
ASSLPKGGAEGYT
>TRBV28
ASSSPRGTLALSGNTIY
>TRBV5-3
ARSRGPDISYGYT
>TRBV13
ASSLGPGGRTEAF
>TRBV12-3/TRBV12-4
ASSIWSYGYT
>TRBV15
ATSRGQGNNQPQH
>TRBV19
ASKMDRVWDNEQF